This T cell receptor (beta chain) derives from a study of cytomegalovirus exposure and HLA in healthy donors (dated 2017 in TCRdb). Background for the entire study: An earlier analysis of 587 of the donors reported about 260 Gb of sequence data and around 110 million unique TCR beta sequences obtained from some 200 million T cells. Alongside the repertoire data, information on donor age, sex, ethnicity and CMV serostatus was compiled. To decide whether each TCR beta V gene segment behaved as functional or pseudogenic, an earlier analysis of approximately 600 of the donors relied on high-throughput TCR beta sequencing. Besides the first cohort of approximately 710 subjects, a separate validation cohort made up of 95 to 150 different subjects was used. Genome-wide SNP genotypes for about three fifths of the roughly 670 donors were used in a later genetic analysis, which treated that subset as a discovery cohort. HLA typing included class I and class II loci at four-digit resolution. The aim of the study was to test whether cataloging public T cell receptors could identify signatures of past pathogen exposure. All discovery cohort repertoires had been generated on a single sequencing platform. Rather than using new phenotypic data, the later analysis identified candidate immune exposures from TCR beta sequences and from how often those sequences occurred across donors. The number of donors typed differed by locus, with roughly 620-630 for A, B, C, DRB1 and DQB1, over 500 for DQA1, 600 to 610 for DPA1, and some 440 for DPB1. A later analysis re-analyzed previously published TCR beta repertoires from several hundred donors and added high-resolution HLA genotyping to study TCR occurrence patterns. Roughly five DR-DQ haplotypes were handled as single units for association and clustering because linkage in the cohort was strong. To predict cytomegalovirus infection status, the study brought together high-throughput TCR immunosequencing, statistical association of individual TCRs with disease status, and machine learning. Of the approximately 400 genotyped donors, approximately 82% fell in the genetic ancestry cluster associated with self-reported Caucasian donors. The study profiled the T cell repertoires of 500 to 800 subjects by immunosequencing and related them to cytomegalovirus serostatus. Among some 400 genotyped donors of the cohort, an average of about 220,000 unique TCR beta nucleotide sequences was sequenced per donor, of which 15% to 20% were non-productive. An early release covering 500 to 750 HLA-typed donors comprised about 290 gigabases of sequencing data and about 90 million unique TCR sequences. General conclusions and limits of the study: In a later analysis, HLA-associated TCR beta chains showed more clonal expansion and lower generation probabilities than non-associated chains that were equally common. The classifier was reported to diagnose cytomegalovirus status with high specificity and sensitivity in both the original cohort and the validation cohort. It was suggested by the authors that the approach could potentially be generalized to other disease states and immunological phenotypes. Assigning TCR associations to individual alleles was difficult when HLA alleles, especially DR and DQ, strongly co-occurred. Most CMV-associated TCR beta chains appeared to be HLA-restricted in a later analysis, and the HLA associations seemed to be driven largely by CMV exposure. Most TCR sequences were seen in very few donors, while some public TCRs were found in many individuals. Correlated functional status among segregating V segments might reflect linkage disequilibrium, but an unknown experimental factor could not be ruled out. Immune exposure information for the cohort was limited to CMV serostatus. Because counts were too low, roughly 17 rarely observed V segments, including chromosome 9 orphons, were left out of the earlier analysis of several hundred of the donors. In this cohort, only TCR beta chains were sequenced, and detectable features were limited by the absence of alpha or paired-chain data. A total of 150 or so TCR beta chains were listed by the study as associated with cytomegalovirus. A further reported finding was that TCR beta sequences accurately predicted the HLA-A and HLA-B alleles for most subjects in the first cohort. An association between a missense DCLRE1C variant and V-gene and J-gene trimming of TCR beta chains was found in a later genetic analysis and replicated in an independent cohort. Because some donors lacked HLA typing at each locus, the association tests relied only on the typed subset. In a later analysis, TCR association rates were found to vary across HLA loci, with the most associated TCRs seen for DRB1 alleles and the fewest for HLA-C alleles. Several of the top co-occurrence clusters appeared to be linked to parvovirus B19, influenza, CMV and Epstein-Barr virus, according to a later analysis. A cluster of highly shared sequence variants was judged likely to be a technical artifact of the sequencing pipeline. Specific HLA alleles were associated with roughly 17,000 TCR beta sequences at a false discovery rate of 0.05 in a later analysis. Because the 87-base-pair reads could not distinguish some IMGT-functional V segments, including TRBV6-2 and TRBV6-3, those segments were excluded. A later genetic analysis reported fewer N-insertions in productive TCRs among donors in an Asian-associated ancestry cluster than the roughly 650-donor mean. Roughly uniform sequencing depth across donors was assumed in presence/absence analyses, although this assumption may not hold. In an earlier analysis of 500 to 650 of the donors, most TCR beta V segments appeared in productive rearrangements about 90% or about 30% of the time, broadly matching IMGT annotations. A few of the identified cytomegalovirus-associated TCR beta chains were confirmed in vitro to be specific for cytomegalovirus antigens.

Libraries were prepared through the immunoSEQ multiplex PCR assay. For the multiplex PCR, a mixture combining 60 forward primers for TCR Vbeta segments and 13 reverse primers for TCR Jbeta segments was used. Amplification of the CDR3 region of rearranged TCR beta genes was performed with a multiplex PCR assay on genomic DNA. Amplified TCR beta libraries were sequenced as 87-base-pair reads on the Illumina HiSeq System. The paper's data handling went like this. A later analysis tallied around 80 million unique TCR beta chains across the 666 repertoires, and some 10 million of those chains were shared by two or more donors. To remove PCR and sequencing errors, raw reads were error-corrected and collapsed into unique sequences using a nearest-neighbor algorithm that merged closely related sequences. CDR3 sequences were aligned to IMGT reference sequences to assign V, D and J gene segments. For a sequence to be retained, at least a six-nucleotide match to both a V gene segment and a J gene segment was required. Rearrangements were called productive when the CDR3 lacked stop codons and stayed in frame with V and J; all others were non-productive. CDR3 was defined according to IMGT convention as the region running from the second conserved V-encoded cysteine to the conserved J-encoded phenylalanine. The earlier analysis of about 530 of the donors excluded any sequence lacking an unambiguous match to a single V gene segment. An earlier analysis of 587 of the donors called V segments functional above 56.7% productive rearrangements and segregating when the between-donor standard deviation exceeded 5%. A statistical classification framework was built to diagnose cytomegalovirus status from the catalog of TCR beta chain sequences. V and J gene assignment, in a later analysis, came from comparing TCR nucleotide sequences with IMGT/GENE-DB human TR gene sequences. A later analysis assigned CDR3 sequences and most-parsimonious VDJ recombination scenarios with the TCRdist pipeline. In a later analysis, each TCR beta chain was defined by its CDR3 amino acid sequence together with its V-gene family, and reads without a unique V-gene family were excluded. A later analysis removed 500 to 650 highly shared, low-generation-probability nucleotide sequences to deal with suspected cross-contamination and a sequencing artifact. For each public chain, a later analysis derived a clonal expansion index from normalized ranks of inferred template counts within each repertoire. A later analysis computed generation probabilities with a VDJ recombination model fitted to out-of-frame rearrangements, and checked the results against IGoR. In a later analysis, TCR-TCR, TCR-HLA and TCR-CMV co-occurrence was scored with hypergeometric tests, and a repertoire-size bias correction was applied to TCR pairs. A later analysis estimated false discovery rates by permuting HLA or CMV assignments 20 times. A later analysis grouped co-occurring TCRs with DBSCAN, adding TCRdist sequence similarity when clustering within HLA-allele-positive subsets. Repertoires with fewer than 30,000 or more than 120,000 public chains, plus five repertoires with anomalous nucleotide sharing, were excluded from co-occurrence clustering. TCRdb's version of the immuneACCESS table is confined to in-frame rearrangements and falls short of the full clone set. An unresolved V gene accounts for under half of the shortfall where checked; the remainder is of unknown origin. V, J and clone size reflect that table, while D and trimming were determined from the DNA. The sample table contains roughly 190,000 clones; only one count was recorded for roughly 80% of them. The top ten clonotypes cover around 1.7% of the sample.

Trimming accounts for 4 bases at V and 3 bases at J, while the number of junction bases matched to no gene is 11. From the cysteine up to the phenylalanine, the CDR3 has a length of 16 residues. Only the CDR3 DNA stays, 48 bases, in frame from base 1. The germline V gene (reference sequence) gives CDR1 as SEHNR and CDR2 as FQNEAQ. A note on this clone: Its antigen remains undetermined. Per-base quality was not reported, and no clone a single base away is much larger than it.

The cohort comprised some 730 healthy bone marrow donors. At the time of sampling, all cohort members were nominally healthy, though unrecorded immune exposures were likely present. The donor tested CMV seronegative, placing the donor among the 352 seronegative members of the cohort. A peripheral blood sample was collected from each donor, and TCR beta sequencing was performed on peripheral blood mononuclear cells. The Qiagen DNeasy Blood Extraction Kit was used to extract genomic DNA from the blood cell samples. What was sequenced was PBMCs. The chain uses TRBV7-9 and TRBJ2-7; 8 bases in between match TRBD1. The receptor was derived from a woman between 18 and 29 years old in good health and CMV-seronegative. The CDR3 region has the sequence CASSSRNSGQVYEQYF. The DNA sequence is TGTGCCAGCAGCTCCCGGAACTCGGGACAGGTCTACGAGCAGTACTTC.